A few counts support the clone carrying this TCR beta chain. It was through 5'RACE template switching that TCR cDNA was made, with a universal primer site and UMIs added. TCRdb passed the 5' RACE reads through MiXCR, listing each CDR3 protein once. Seen here are roughly 500,000 distinct CDR3 sequences, about 19% observed once, and the top ten hold 14%. This entry is derived from a study of T cells after yellow fever vaccination. CDR3 size: 15 residues. Germline V gene sequence: CDR1 SGHTA, CDR2 FQGTGA. The ends were cut back, 8 bases at V and 0 bases at J, with 15 bases in the middle. The receptor comes from a man under 40 who received the YFV17D yellow fever vaccine. The chain joins TRBV7-3 to TRBJ2-3, with D maybe TRBD2 (6 bases). The material was PBMCs, obtained 15 days after the yellow fever booster vaccination. CDR3 nucleotide sequence: TGTGCCAGCGGCGGGGTTAGCGCAAGCACAGATACGCAGTATTTT. Amino acid sequence: CASGGVSASTDTQYF.